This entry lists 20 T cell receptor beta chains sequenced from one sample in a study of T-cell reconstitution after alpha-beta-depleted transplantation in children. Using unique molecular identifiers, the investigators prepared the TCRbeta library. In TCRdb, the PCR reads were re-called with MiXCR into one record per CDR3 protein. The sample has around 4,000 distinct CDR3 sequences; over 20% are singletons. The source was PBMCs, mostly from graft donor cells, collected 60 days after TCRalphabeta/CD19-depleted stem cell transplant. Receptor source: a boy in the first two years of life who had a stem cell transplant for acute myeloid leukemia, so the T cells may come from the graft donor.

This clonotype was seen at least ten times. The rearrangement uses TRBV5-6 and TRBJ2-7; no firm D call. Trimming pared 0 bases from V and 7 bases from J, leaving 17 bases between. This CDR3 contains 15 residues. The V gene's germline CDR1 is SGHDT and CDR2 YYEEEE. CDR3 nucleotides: TGTGCCAGCAGCTTGGGGGTAACGGCACTCAAAGAGCAGTACGTC. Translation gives CASSLGVTALKEQYV.

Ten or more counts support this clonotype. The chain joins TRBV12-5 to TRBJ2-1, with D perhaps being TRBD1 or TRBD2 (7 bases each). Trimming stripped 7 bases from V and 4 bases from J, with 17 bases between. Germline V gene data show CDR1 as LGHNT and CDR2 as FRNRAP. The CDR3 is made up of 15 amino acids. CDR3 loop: CASVWGGQLYNEQFF. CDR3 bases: TGTGCTAGTGTATGGGGGGGACAGCTATACAATGAGCAGTTCTTC.

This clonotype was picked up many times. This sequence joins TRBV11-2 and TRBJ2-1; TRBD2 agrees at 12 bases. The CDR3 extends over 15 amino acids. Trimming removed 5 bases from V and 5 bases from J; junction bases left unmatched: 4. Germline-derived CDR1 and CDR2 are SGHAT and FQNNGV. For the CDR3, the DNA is TGTGCCAGCAGCCCAGGACTAGCGGGAAACAATGAGCAGTTCTTC. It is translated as CASSPGLAGNNEQFF.

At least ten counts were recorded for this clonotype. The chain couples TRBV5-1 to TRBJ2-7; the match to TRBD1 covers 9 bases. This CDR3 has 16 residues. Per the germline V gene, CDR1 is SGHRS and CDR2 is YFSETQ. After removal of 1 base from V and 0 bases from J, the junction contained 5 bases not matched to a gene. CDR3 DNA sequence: TGCGCCAGCAGCTTGCTGCGGGACAGGGACTCCTACGAGCAGTACTTC. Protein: CASSLLRDRDSYEQYF.

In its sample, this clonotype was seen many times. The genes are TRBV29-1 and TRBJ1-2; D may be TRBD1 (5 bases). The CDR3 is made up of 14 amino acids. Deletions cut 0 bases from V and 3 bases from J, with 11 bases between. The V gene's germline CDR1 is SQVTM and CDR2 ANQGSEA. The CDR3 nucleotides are TGCAGCGTTGAAGATCGGGGGGAAGACTATGGCTACACCTTC. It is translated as CSVEDRGEDYGYTF.

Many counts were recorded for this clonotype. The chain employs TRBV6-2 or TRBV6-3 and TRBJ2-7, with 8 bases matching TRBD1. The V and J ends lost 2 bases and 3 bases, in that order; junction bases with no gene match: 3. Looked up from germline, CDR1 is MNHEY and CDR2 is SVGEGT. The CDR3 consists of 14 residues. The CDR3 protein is CASSYGRGRYEQYF. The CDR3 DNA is TGTGCCAGCAGTTACGGCAGGGGGCGCTACGAGCAGTACTTC.

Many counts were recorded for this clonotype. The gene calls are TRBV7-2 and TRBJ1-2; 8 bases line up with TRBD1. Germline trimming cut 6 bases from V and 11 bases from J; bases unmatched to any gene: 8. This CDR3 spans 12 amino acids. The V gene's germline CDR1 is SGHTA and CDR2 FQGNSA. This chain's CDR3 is CASSRWTGWYTF. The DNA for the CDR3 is TGTGCCAGCAGTCGTTGGACAGGGTGGTACACCTTC.

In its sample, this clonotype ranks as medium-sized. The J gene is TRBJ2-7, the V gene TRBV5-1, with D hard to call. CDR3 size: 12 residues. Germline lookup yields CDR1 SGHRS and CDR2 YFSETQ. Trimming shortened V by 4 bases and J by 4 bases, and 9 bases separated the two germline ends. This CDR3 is CASSHDQYEQYF. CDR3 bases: TGCGCCAGCAGCCACGACCAATACGAGCAGTACTTC.

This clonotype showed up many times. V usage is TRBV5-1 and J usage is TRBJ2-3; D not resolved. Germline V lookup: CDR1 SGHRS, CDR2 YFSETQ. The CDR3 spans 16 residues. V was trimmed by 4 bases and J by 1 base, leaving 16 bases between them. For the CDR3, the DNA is TGCGCCAGCAGCCACGGGTCCCTTGGAGGCACAGATACGCAGTATTTT. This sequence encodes CASSHGSLGGTDTQYF.

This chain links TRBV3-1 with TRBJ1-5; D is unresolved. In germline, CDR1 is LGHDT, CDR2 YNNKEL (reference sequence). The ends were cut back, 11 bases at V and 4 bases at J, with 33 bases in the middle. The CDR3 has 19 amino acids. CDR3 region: CASCQQLGAGAAPNQPQHF. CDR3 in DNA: TGTGCCTCCTGCCAACAGCTTGGCGCAGGTGCGGCTCCTAATCAGCCCCAGCATTTT.

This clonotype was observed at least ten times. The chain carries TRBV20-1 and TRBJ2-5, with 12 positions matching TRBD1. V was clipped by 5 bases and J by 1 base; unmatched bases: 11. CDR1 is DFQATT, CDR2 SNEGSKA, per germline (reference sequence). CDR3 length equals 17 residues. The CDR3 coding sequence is TGCAGTGCTGGGGGACAGGGGGCCCTATTACCCCAAGAGACCCAGTACTTC. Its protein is CSAGGQGALLPQETQYF.

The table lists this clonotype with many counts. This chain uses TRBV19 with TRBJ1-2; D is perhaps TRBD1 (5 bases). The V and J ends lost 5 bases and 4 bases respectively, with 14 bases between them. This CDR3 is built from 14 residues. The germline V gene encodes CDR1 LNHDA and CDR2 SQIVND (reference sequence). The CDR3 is CASSSSTVIYGYTF. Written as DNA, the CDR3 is TGTGCCAGTAGTTCATCGACAGTGATCTATGGCTACACCTTC.

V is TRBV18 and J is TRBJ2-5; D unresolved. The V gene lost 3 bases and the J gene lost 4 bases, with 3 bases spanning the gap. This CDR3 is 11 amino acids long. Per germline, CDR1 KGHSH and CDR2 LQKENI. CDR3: CASSPSETQYF. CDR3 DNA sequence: TGTGCCAGCTCACCGTCAGAGACCCAGTACTTC.

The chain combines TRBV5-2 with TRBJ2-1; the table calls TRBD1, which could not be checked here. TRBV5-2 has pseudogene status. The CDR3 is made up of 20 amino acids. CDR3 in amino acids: CAMGPKPRDRVQGTYNEQFF. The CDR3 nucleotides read TGTGCCATGGGCCCGAAGCCCCGGGACAGGGTACAGGGGACCTACAATGAGCAGTTCTTC.

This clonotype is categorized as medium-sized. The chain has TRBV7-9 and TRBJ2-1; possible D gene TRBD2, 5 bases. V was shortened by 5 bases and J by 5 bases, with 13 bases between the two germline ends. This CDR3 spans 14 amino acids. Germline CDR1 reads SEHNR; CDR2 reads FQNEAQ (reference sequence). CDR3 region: CASSRLIANNEQFF. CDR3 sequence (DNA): TGTGCCAGCAGCCGACTAATAGCCAACAATGAGCAGTTCTTC.

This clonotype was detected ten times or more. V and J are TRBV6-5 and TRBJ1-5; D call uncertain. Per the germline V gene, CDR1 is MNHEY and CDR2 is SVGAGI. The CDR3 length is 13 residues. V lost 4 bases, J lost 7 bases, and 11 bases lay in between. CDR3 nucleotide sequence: TGTGCCAGCAGTTGGAGTTACGGACAGCCCCAGCATTTT. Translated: CASSWSYGQPQHF.

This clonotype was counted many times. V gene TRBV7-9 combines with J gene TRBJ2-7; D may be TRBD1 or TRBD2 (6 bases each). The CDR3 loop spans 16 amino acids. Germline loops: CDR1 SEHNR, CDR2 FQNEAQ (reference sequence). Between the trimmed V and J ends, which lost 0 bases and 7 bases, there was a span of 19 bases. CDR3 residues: CASSLAGPGGPEEQYV. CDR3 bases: TGTGCCAGCAGCTTAGCGGGGCCCGGGGGCCCAGAAGAGCAGTACGTC.

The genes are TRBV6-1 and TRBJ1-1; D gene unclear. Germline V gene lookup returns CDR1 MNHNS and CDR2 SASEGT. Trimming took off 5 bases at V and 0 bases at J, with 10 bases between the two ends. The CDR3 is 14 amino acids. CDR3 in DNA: TGTGCCAGCAGTAGGACGGAGCTGAACACTGAAGCTTTCTTT. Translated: CASSRTELNTEAFF.

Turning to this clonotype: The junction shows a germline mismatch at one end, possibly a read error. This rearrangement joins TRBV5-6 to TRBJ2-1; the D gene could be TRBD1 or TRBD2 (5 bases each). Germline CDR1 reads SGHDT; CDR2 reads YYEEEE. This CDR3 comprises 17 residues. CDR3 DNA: TGTGCCATCAGCCCCGTGGTCCTTGGGGGCTCCTACAATGAGCAGTTCTTC. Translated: CAISPVVLGGSYNEQFF.

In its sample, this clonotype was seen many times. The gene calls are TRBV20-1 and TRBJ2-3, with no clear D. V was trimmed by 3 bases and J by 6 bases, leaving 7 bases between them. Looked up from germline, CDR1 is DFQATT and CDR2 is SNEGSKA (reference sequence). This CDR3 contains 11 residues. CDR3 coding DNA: TGCAGTGCTAGGGTAGGCGATACGCAGTATTTT. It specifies CSARVGDTQYF.